This entry describes one T cell receptor (beta chain). Its antigen is unknown. This record comes from a study of cytomegalovirus exposure and HLA in healthy donors. Whole-study findings and limits: The authors confirmed in vitro that three CMV-associated chains were specific for CMV antigens. 87-base-pair reads could not separate some V segments, including TRBV6-2 and TRBV6-3. V- and J-gene trimming in TCR beta was tied to a missense DCLRE1C variant by an analysis performed later.

Vbeta (60) and Jbeta (13) primers were used in the PCR. Assay used: immunoSEQ multiplex PCR; TCRdb lists only in-frame clones, some missing. The data hold around 150,000 clones, with roughly 82% observed a single time. The CDR3 covers 15 residues. Germline CDR1 and CDR2: SGHVS and FQNEAQ. Trimming pared 5 bases from V and 5 bases from J, leaving 19 bases between. This chain uses TRBV7-8 with TRBJ2-7, with a weak D call TRBD1 (6 bases). The source material was PBMCs. This receptor was obtained from a man over 45 in good health and CMV-seropositive. This CDR3 is CASSTRIGQTNEQYF. CDR3 nucleotides: TGTGCCAGCAGCACCCGTATAGGACAGACCAACGAGCAGTACTTC.